Below are 15 T cell receptor beta chains sequenced from a single sample in a study of control samples from healthy donors and cancer patients. The repertoire was sequenced with immunoSEQ multiplex PCR; TCRdb's copy has only in-frame clones and lacks some. The data hold about 190,000 clones, with roughly nine tenths observed a single time. The sequencing sample was made of blood. These receptors were taken from a man between 25 and 39 years old in good health.

The V call is TRBV4-1, the J call TRBJ1-4; no reliable D call. The CDR3 runs 16 residues. The germline gives CDR1 MGHRA, CDR2 YSYEKL. The ends were cut back, 5 bases at V and 0 bases at J, with 13 bases in the middle. The CDR3 sequence: CASSATIGTTNEKLFF. The DNA for the CDR3 is TGCGCCAGCAGCGCTACAATAGGGACAACTAATGAAAAACTGTTTTTT.

J is TRBJ1-2 and V is TRBV23-1; D ambiguous. TRBV23-1 is classed as an ORF, of uncertain function. The CDR3 spans 15 residues. V gave up 7 bases and J gave up 3 bases, with 18 bases separating them. The CDR3 here is CASITPKRRYYGYTF. As DNA, the CDR3 is TGCGCCAGCATCACCCCAAAACGGAGGTACTATGGCTACACCTTC.

The genes are TRBV6-5 and TRBJ1-2, with 9 bases aligning to TRBD1. Germline CDR1 is MNHEY and CDR2 is SVGAGI. CDR3 size: 14 residues. Germline trimming cut 5 bases from V and 4 bases from J; bases unmatched to any gene: 5. CDR3 DNA sequence: TGTGCCAGCAGTCACGAGGACAGGGGCTATGGCTACACCTTC. This translates into CASSHEDRGYGYTF.

This clone appeared a few times. This sequence joins TRBV27 and TRBJ2-2; D call uncertain. V was shortened by 2 bases and J by 5 bases, with 12 bases between the two germline ends. This CDR3 is built from 15 residues. Per germline, CDR1 MNHEY and CDR2 SMNVEV (reference sequence). CDR3 amino acids: CASSLTVGRTGELFF. For the CDR3, the DNA is TGTGCCAGCAGTTTAACAGTCGGACGGACCGGGGAGCTGTTTTTT.

CDR3 sequence (DNA): TGCGCCAGCAGCCACCCAGCAGCGGACAGGCCCGAAAAACTGTTTTTT. It yields the protein CASSHPAADRPEKLFF. The chain employs TRBV4-1 and TRBJ1-4; the match to TRBD1 covers 7 bases. V lost 3 bases to trimming and J lost 8 bases; unmatched junction nucleotides: 12. There are 16 residues in the CDR3. Germline lookup yields CDR1 MGHRA and CDR2 YSYEKL.

This chain links TRBV7-2 with TRBJ1-1; D is unclear. V lost 4 bases, J lost 4 bases, and 10 bases lay in between. This CDR3 has 13 residues. Looked up from germline, CDR1 is SGHTA and CDR2 is FQGNSA. CDR3 protein: CASSSRFFTEAFF. Written as DNA, the CDR3 is TGTGCCAGCAGCTCCCGGTTTTTCACTGAAGCTTTCTTT.

The rearrangement links TRBV15 to TRBJ2-1, with 11 bases aligning to TRBD2. In germline, CDR1 is LNHNV, CDR2 YYDKDF (reference sequence). This CDR3 has 13 amino acids. V shed 9 bases, J shed 8 bases, and the junction held 6 bases outside the gene matches. CDR3 sequence: CATRWTSGHEQFF. The CDR3 region has the DNA TGTGCCACTAGATGGACTAGCGGGCATGAGCAGTTCTTC. Full variable domain (remainder filled in from reference TRBV15 and TRBJ2-1): DAMVIQNPRYQVTQFGKPVTLSCSQTLNHNVMYWYQQKSSQAPKLLFHYYDKDFNNEADTPDNFQSRRPNTSFCFLDIRSPGLGDTAMYLCATRWTSGHEQFFGPGTRLTVL.

The chain has TRBV10-1 and TRBJ1-1; D gene unclear. V was cut by 8 bases and J by 1 base, with 11 bases left in between. The length of the CDR3 is 13 residues. From germline, CDR1 is WNHNN and CDR2 SYGVQD (reference sequence). The CDR3: CASRRQKNTEAFF. Written as DNA, the CDR3 is TGCGCCAGCCGAAGGCAGAAGAACACTGAAGCTTTCTTT.

The CDR3 sequence: CASLRDRNNEQFF. CDR3 nucleotides: TGTGCCAGCCTAAGGGACAGGAACAATGAGCAGTTCTTC. The chain couples TRBV2 to TRBJ2-1; TRBD1 agrees at 8 bases. The CDR3 is 13 amino acids. Germline CDR1 and CDR2: SNHLY and FYNNEI. Losses at the gene ends were 8 bases for V and 5 bases for J; bases not matched to a gene: 5.

The gene calls are TRBV6-5 and TRBJ1-1, with 10 bases identical to TRBD1. CDR1 is MNHEY, CDR2 SVGAGI, per germline. With V trimmed by 4 bases and J by 5 bases, 4 bases remained unmatched. This CDR3 is built from 14 residues. The CDR3 DNA reads TGTGCCAGCAGTTCAGACAGGGGGCTGACTGAAGCTTTCTTT. This gives the protein CASSSDRGLTEAFF.

This clone was seen a few times. The same CDR3 also results from other DNA sequences found in this sample. The chain links TRBV11-3 to TRBJ1-1; D is unresolved. The CDR3 length is 13 residues. Germline CDR1 SGHNT, CDR2 YENEEA. With 1 base removed from V and 1 base from J, the gap between germline ends came to 4 bases. The CDR3 spells CASSLGENTEAFF. CDR3 in DNA: TGTGCCAGCAGCTTAGGAGAGAACACTGAAGCTTTCTTT.

The rearrangement uses TRBV6-5 and TRBJ1-6; 9 positions agree with TRBD1. CDR3 length equals 14 residues. Germline CDR1 and CDR2: MNHEY and SVGAGI. The junction had 7 bases not matched to a gene; V was cut back by 6 bases and J by 10 bases. The chain's CDR3 is CASSRDRVRSPLHF. CDR3 sequence (DNA): TGTGCCAGCAGCCGGGACAGGGTCAGATCACCCCTCCACTTT.

The sample holds a few counts of this clone. For the CDR3, the DNA is TGTGCCAGTAGTAGCGGGGGGGCCTTACACAATGAGCAGTTCTTC. Protein sequence: CASSSGGALHNEQFF. The chain has TRBV19 and TRBJ2-1; TRBD2 aligns across 9 bases. The CDR3 loop spans 15 amino acids. After removal of 4 bases from V and 5 bases from J, the junction contained 6 bases not matched to a gene. Germline-derived CDR1 and CDR2 are LNHDA and SQIVND (reference sequence). Together with reference TRBV19 and TRBJ2-1, the CDR3 gives the full variable domain: DGGITQSPKYLFRKEGQNVTLSCEQNLNHDAMYWYRQDPGQGLRLIYYSQIVNDFQKGDIAEGYSVSREKKESFPLTVTSAQKNPTAFYLCASSSGGALHNEQFFGPGTRLTVL.

This chain links TRBV5-4 with TRBJ1-2; a weak D match, TRBD1 (6 bases). This CDR3 is built from 15 residues. Trimming cost V 0 bases and J 4 bases, with 13 bases left between them. Germline V gene sequence: CDR1 SGHNT, CDR2 YYREEE (reference sequence). This CDR3 is CASSLGRGQAYGYTF. The CDR3 nucleotides are TGTGCCAGCAGCTTGGGCCGGGGGCAGGCCTATGGCTACACCTTC.

V and J are TRBV14 and TRBJ1-2; 9 bases fit TRBD1. The germline CDR1 and CDR2 sequences are SGHDN and FVKESK. V lost 4 bases and J lost 7; bases outside the gene matches: 4. The CDR3 has 13 amino acids. CDR3 in amino acids: CASSPRDRVGYTF. In DNA form, the CDR3 reads TGTGCCAGCAGCCCCCGGGACAGGGTTGGCTACACCTTC.